A single sample is the source of the 27 T cell receptor beta chains below, sequenced in a study of vaccination effects on CD4 cells after COVID-19. Repertoires were generated with immunoSEQ multiplex PCR, while TCRdb's copy carries only in-frame clones and drops some. This table has 20,000 to 25,000 clones, roughly four fifths appearing once. These TCRs' antigens remain unknown. Peptide-pool stimulation followed by sequencing identified expanded antigen-specific CD4+ clonotypes in the ViraFEST assay. Having been cultured for under twelve days, the cells underwent CD4+ T cell isolation. Nucleocapsid antibodies stayed negative before and after vaccination, showing no earlier SARS-CoV-2 infection. The specimen was CD4+ T cells from PBMCs cultured with HCoV-NL63 spike peptides, collected before COVID-19 vaccination. Receptor source: a human donor who received a COVID-19 vaccine.

The CDR3 DNA reads TGTGCCAGCAGCGTAGGGGACAGGGGCTATGGCTACACCTTC. Protein product: CASSVGDRGYGYTF. The rearrangement uses TRBV9 and TRBJ1-2, with TRBD1 matching 10 bases. Trimming at V came to 0 bases and at J to 4 bases, leaving 0 bases not matched to a gene. CDR1 is SGDLS and CDR2 is YYNGEE in the germline V gene. CDR3 length: 14 residues.

The rearrangement joins TRBV9 to TRBJ1-3, with D tentatively TRBD1 (6 bases). Germline V lookup: CDR1 SGDLS, CDR2 YYNGEE. The CDR3 sequence is 13 residues long. Trimming pared 3 bases from V and 4 bases from J, leaving 8 bases between. This CDR3 reads CASSEDRGNTIYF. CDR3 sequence (DNA): TGTGCCAGCAGCGAGGACAGAGGAAACACCATATATTTT.

V and J are TRBV4-1 and TRBJ1-5; tentatively, D is TRBD1 (6 bases). This CDR3 contains 16 residues. V was shortened by 1 base and J by 5 bases, with 15 bases between the two germline ends. Germline CDR1 is MGHRA and CDR2 is YSYEKL. The chain's CDR3 is CASSQVGGARDQPQHF. The DNA for the CDR3 is TGCGCCAGCAGCCAAGTTGGGGGGGCTCGAGATCAGCCCCAGCATTTT.

The chain is built from TRBV24-1 and TRBJ2-5; no clear D. V shed 7 bases and J shed 5 bases, with 13 bases lying between them. The CDR3 has 13 amino acids. CDR1 is KGHDR and CDR2 is SFDVKD in the germline V gene. The CDR3, as DNA: TGTGCCACCAGCCAATCAGGAGCTGAGACCCAGTACTTC. It codes for CATSQSGAETQYF.

This chain links TRBV28 with TRBJ2-1, with 10 positions matching TRBD2. This CDR3 contains 14 residues. Germline loops: CDR1 MDHEN, CDR2 SYDVKM. Losses at the gene ends were 8 bases for V and 7 bases for J; bases not matched to a gene: 8. The CDR3 coding sequence is TGTGCCAGCGAACGGACTAGCGGATCAAATGAGCAGTTCTTC. Its protein is CASERTSGSNEQFF.

The chain employs TRBV30 and TRBJ1-1; D unresolved. With 5 bases removed from V and 0 bases from J, the gap between germline ends came to 13 bases. In germline, CDR1 is GTSNPN, CDR2 SVGIG (reference sequence). The CDR3 runs 14 residues. CDR3 protein: CAWERTSMNTEAFF. The CDR3 DNA sequence: TGTGCCTGGGAACGGACCTCCATGAACACTGAAGCTTTCTTT.

A few counts support this clone. J is TRBJ1-2 and V is TRBV12-3 or TRBV12-4; possibly TRBD1 for D (6 bases). The CDR3 runs 12 residues. V was trimmed by 7 bases and J by 5 bases, leaving 11 bases between them. CDR3 DNA: TGTGCCAGCAAGCAGGGGACGTATGGCTACACCTTC. It specifies CASKQGTYGYTF.

This sequence joins TRBV28 and TRBJ2-7, with a possible D match to TRBD2 (6 bases). Germline CDR1 and CDR2: MDHEN and SYDVKM. Trimming stripped 4 bases from V and 6 bases from J, with 13 bases between. The CDR3 extends over 13 amino acids. The CDR3 loop reads CASSSHDGGEQYF. In nucleotides, the CDR3 is TGTGCCAGCAGTTCTCACGACGGGGGCGAGCAGTACTTC.

There are a few counts of this clone. The rearrangement links TRBV5-4 to TRBJ1-4, with 7 bases aligning to TRBD1. The J segment lost 8 bases and the V segment lost 3 bases, leaving 4 bases of the junction unmatched. CDR3 length: 13 residues. The germline V gene has CDR1 SGHNT and CDR2 YYREEE (reference sequence). CDR3 sequence reads: CASSSGGGEKLFF. In DNA form, the CDR3 reads TGTGCCAGCAGCTCAGGGGGAGGCGAAAAACTGTTTTTT.

The chain joins TRBV5-1 to TRBJ2-3; no definite D call. Trimming shortened V by 0 bases and J by 4 bases, and 12 bases separated the two germline ends. The CDR3 contains 15 residues. In germline, CDR1 is SGHRS, CDR2 YFSETQ. The CDR3 reads CASSLVRTGADTQYF. CDR3 nucleotide sequence: TGCGCCAGCAGCTTGGTTCGAACCGGCGCAGATACGCAGTATTTT.

V and J are TRBV28 and TRBJ1-3; D remains unclear. V lost 4 bases and J lost 0, with 13 bases in between. The CDR3 is 16 amino acids. From germline, CDR1 is MDHEN and CDR2 SYDVKM. CDR3 sequence reads: CASSSGGSLSGNTIYF. CDR3 nucleotides: TGTGCCAGCAGTTCGGGTGGCAGCCTCTCTGGAAACACCATATATTTT. Drawing the rest from reference TRBV28 and TRBJ1-3, the complete variable domain is DVKVTQSSRYLVKRTGEKVFLECVQDMDHENMFWYRQDPGLGLRLIYFSYDVKMKEKGDIPEGYSVSREKKERFSLILESASTNQTSMYLCASSSGGSLSGNTIYFGEGSWLTVV.

This clone was observed a single time. J is TRBJ2-5 and V is TRBV7-2; 11 nucleotides line up with TRBD2. The CDR3 contains 17 residues. Germline CDR1 reads SGHTA; CDR2 reads FQGNSA. The V segment lost 5 bases and the J segment 1 base; nucleotides outside the gene matches: 9. CDR3 in amino acids: CASSPVPTSGAQETQYF. The CDR3 bases are TGTGCCAGCAGCCCGGTACCGACTAGCGGGGCCCAAGAGACCCAGTACTTC.

The chain combines TRBV2 with TRBJ1-1; 10 bases are a match to TRBD1. Germline values: CDR1 SNHLY, CDR2 FYNNEI. The trim removed 6 bases at V and 6 bases at J, leaving 10 bases unmatched. The CDR3 is 15 amino acids. CDR3 in amino acids: CASRGRDRGGSEAFF. The CDR3 nucleotides read TGTGCCAGCAGGGGCCGGGACAGGGGTGGGTCTGAAGCTTTCTTT.

This clone was found a few times. The rearrangement links TRBV7-2 to TRBJ1-3, with no clear D. Germline V gene data show CDR1 as SGHTA and CDR2 as FQGNSA. The CDR3 extends over 17 amino acids. Trimming removed 3 bases at V and 0 bases at J, with 15 bases between. CDR3 DNA: TGTGCCAGCAGCTTTACTGGATCCAGCTTCTCTGGAAACACCATATATTTT. It is translated as CASSFTGSSFSGNTIYF. Variable domain in full (rest from reference TRBV7-2 and TRBJ1-3): GAGVSQSPSNKVTEKGKDVELRCDPISGHTALYWYRQSLGQGLEFLIYFQGNSAPDKSGLPSDRFSAERTGGSVSTLTIQRTQQEDSAVYLCASSFTGSSFSGNTIYFGEGSWLTVV.

The chain couples TRBV6-5 to TRBJ2-7; D remains unclear. This CDR3 region has 15 residues. Germline-derived CDR1 and CDR2 are MNHEY and SVGAGI. The V gene lost 1 base and the J gene lost 3 bases, with 13 bases spanning the gap. CDR3 sequence (DNA): TGTGCCAGCAGTTACTTTGCGGCCCGTAACTACGAGCAGTACTTC. Its protein product is CASSYFAARNYEQYF.

This clone has only one observation. The V gene is TRBV19, the J gene TRBJ2-1, with 11 positions matching TRBD2. The CDR3 has 15 residues. After removal of 3 bases from V and 6 bases from J, the junction contained 4 bases not matched to a gene. In germline, CDR1 is LNHDA, CDR2 SQIVND (reference sequence). The CDR3 loop is CASSIATSGTNEQFF. In DNA, the CDR3 is TGTGCCAGTAGTATCGCGACTAGCGGGACCAATGAGCAGTTCTTC.

The rearrangement links TRBV2 to TRBJ2-4; D is ambiguous. V was clipped by 6 bases and J by 0 bases, with 9 bases between them. The CDR3 covers 14 residues. Germline CDR1 is SNHLY and CDR2 is FYNNEI. The CDR3 region has the DNA TGTGCCAGCAGGGCCGCTAAAGCCAAAAACATTCAGTACTTC. This translates into CASRAAKAKNIQYF.

This clone was recorded a few times. The CDR3 DNA reads as TGTGCCAGCAGGTCGACATCGGACAGGGTATGTCATTTT. Residues: CASRSTSDRVCHF. The rearrangement joins TRBV6-5 to TRBJ1-5, with 8 bases aligning to TRBD1. The CDR3 spans 13 residues. Trimming at V came to 6 bases and at J to 16 bases, leaving 14 bases not matched to a gene. Germline CDR1 is MNHEY and CDR2 is SVGAGI.

J is TRBJ1-5 and V is TRBV27; unclear D gene. Germline values: CDR1 MNHEY, CDR2 SMNVEV (reference sequence). CDR3 length: 14 residues. With 4 bases removed from V and 7 bases from J, the gap between germline ends came to 14 bases. This CDR3 reads CASSSPGSRQPQHF. The CDR3 bases are TGTGCCAGCAGTTCCCCCGGGAGCAGGCAGCCCCAGCATTTT.

CDR3 sequence reads: CASSQGPGLAAGELFF. CDR3 nucleotide sequence: TGCGCCAGCAGCCAAGGGCCGGGACTAGCGGCCGGGGAGCTGTTTTTT. The chain has TRBV4-3 and TRBJ2-2, with 11 bases aligning to TRBD2. Germline V gene sequence: CDR1 LGHNA, CDR2 YSLEER. The CDR3 has 16 residues. Unmatched junction bases numbered 4, after V lost 1 base and J lost 6 bases.

The V and J genes are TRBV4-1 and TRBJ1-2; D gene uncertain. Germline assignment: CDR1 MGHRA and CDR2 YSYEKL. V lost 1 base, J lost 2 bases, and 8 bases lay in between. The CDR3 is made up of 14 amino acids. CDR3 residues: CASSQGTTNYGYTF. The CDR3, as DNA: TGCGCCAGCAGCCAAGGTACCACGAACTATGGCTACACCTTC.

This clone was observed a handful of times. The V gene is TRBV28, the J gene TRBJ2-7; D is perhaps TRBD1 (5 bases). This CDR3 comprises 13 residues. The V and J ends lost 3 bases and 4 bases respectively, with 10 bases between them. Germline V gene data show CDR1 as MDHEN and CDR2 as SYDVKM. The CDR3 loop reads CASSFRVSYEQYF. In DNA form, the CDR3 reads TGTGCCAGCAGTTTCAGGGTGTCGTACGAGCAGTACTTC. Combining the CDR3 with reference TRBV28 and TRBJ2-7 gives the whole variable domain DVKVTQSSRYLVKRTGEKVFLECVQDMDHENMFWYRQDPGLGLRLIYFSYDVKMKEKGDIPEGYSVSREKKERFSLILESASTNQTSMYLCASSFRVSYEQYFGPGTRLTVT.

V gene TRBV19 combines with J gene TRBJ2-3; 13 positions agree with TRBD2. V gave up 5 bases and J gave up 4 bases; unmatched junction bases: 6. From germline, CDR1 is LNHDA and CDR2 SQIVND (reference sequence). This CDR3 is 16 amino acids long. CDR3 in DNA: TGTGCCAGTAGTCCACTAGCGGGGGGGCTCGCAGATACGCAGTATTTT. Protein sequence: CASSPLAGGLADTQYF.

The V gene is TRBV19, the J gene TRBJ1-1; D is ambiguous. CDR3 length equals 13 residues. Trimming shortened V by 5 bases and J by 0 bases, and 7 bases separated the two germline ends. The germline CDR1 and CDR2 sequences are LNHDA and SQIVND (reference sequence). CDR3 amino acids: CASSVRVNTEAFF. CDR3 nucleotides: TGTGCCAGTAGTGTTCGGGTGAACACTGAAGCTTTCTTT.

CDR3 protein: CASSSLTGLSEAFF. The DNA of the CDR3 is TGTGCCAGCAGCTCCTTGACAGGGCTCTCTGAAGCTTTCTTT. The chain has TRBV7-2 and TRBJ1-1; 7 nucleotides agree with TRBD1. In germline, CDR1 is SGHTA, CDR2 FQGNSA. The CDR3 extends over 14 amino acids. The V segment lost 4 bases and the J segment 6 bases; nucleotides outside the gene matches: 8.

This chain joins TRBV7-5 and TRBJ2-7; whether TRBD1, the table's D call, matches the DNA was not checked. TRBV7-5 counts as a pseudogene. CDR3 length equals 13 residues. CDR3 sequence reads: CARSSQAPYEQYF. CDR3 nucleotides: TGTGCCAGAAGCTCGCAGGCACCCTACGAGCAGTACTTC.

The gene calls are TRBV10-3 and TRBJ2-7, with D perhaps TRBD1 (6 bases). Trimming cost V 8 bases and J 2 bases, with 13 bases left between them. This CDR3 comprises 13 residues. CDR1 is ENHRY and CDR2 is SYGVKD in the germline V gene. The CDR3 DNA reads TGTGCCATCTCCGCGGCAGGGGCCTACGAGCAGTACTTC. It codes for CAISAAGAYEQYF.